Below, 20 T cell receptor beta chains from the same sample are listed, as sequenced in a study of T cells in Graves' hyperthyroidism and ophthalmopathy. The CDR3 regions of TCR beta were amplified from RNA transcripts. HTBI primers were used for first-round RT-PCR of the TCR CDR3. TCRdb re-derived calls from the multiplex PCR reads in MiXCR, one entry per CDR3 protein. Counted here are a few hundred thousand distinct CDR3 sequences, about 20% occurring once; the ten biggest clones make up about a quarter. Specimen: blood. The receptor set was obtained from a man between 18 and 35 years old with Graves' hyperthyroidism.

This clonotype was observed a few times. This chain connects TRBV5-1 to TRBJ2-7; the D gene is possibly TRBD2 (5 bases). The CDR3 has 13 amino acids. CDR1 is SGHRS, CDR2 YFSETQ, per germline. Trimming shortened V by 4 bases and J by 3 bases, and 11 bases separated the two germline ends. CDR3 residues: CASSEGPYYEQYF. CDR3 bases: TGCGCCAGCAGCGAGGGTCCTTACTACGAGCAGTACTTC.

The V gene is TRBV6-1, the J gene TRBJ2-5; a weak D match, TRBD2 (7 bases). CDR1 is MNHNS and CDR2 is SASEGT in the germline V gene. The CDR3 spans 20 residues. V gave up 2 bases and J gave up 5 bases, with 30 bases separating them. The CDR3 protein is CASSEFGGASAFSGFETQYF. CDR3 DNA: TGTGCCAGCAGTGAATTTGGGGGGGCCTCCGCATTCTCGGGGTTCGAGACCCAGTACTTC.

The sample holds many counts of this clonotype. The J gene is TRBJ1-2, the V gene TRBV28; D uncertain. The CDR3 covers 14 residues. The V and J ends lost 4 bases and 5 bases respectively, with 14 bases between them. Looked up from germline, CDR1 is MDHEN and CDR2 is SYDVKM. CDR3 region: CASSSVSSGYGYTF. CDR3 sequence (DNA): TGTGCCAGCAGTTCCGTCTCATCGGGGTATGGCTACACCTTC.

This clonotype was observed at least ten times. The V gene is TRBV19, the J gene TRBJ2-7; a weak D match, TRBD1 (6 bases). Trimming took 3 bases from V and 5 from J, leaving 14 bases between them. The CDR3 contains 14 residues. In germline, CDR1 is LNHDA, CDR2 SQIVND (reference sequence). CDR3 residues: CASSMRRGNDEQYF. The DNA of the CDR3 is TGTGCCAGTAGTATGCGCAGGGGAAACGACGAGCAGTACTTC.

This clonotype was counted ten times or more. This chain uses TRBV7-2 with TRBJ2-7; 11 bases agree with TRBD1. Germline V gives CDR1 SGHTA, CDR2 FQGNSA. This CDR3 spans 15 amino acids. V lost 5 bases, J lost 3 bases, and 6 bases stayed unmatched. This CDR3 reads CASSLAGTGGYEQYF. CDR3 nucleotides: TGTGCCAGCAGCCTTGCCGGGACAGGGGGCTACGAGCAGTACTTC.

This clonotype showed up just a few times. The chain employs TRBV12-3 or TRBV12-4 and TRBJ2-5; 7 bases map to TRBD2. V gave up 7 bases and J gave up 4 bases; unmatched junction bases: 3. The CDR3 length is 12 residues. The CDR3 spells CASTGGLETQYF. The CDR3 nucleotides read TGTGCCAGCACCGGGGGGTTAGAGACCCAGTACTTC.

With respect to this clonotype: The junction departs from the called germline gene at one end, perhaps through a read error. The V and J genes are TRBV12-3 or TRBV12-4 and TRBJ1-1, with D perhaps matching TRBD1 (6 bases). The CDR3 length is 16 residues. The DNA for the CDR3 is TGTGCCAGCAGTACCTTATCGGACAGACGTAACACCGAAGCTTTCTTT. This encodes CASSTLSDRRNTEAFF.

The rearrangement links TRBV11-2 to TRBJ2-7; TRBD2 matches at 11 bases. The V segment lost 2 bases and the J segment 6 bases; nucleotides outside the gene matches: 15. The V gene's germline CDR1 is SGHAT and CDR2 FQNNGV. CDR3 length: 18 residues. The CDR3 region is CASSLFASGGPTPLEQYF. The CDR3 DNA sequence: TGTGCCAGCAGCTTATTTGCTAGCGGGGGGCCAACCCCCCTCGAGCAGTACTTC.

The chain joins TRBV3-1 to TRBJ1-2; D is uncertain. V was clipped by 5 bases and J by 2 bases, with 12 bases between them. CDR3 length: 14 residues. Germline assignment: CDR1 LGHDT and CDR2 YNNKEL (reference sequence). This CDR3 reads CASSYPGMNYGYTF. CDR3 nucleotide sequence: TGTGCCAGCAGCTACCCGGGGATGAACTATGGCTACACCTTC.

This clonotype was counted at least ten times. The chain recombines TRBV9 with TRBJ2-5; 11 nucleotides agree with TRBD1. The CDR3 totals 19 residues. Germline V gene data show CDR1 as SGDLS and CDR2 as YYNGEE. V trimming: 2 bases; J trimming: 1 base; junction bases outside the gene matches: 13. The CDR3 DNA follows: TGTGCCAGCAGCGTGCCGGGACAGGGGGGGACGGGAGGCCAAGAGACCCAGTACTTC. It yields the protein CASSVPGQGGTGGQETQYF.

Only a few counts were recorded for this clonotype. The chain carries TRBV19 and TRBJ2-7, with 7 bases that match TRBD1. Germline assignment: CDR1 LNHDA and CDR2 SQIVND (reference sequence). Trimming took 7 bases from V and 7 from J; bases not matched to a gene: 25. There are 18 residues in the CDR3. The CDR3 spells CASKPSWGRATGEQEQYF. CDR3 nucleotide sequence: TGTGCCAGTAAACCCAGTTGGGGGCGGGCCACAGGGGAACAAGAGCAGTACTTC.

This clonotype was detected ten times or more. CDR3 nucleotide sequence: TGTGCCAGCAGTGAAGGAGCAGGGGGGGACACTGAAGCTTTCTTT. This gives the protein CASSEGAGGDTEAFF. The V call is TRBV2, the J call TRBJ1-1; 7 bases align to TRBD1. Germline CDR1 SNHLY, CDR2 FYNNEI. The V and J ends lost 1 base and 3 bases, in that order; junction bases with no gene match: 5. This CDR3 spans 15 amino acids.

This clonotype has a handful of counts. J is TRBJ2-2 and V is TRBV7-8; D may be TRBD1 (6 bases). CDR1 is SGHVS and CDR2 is FQNEAQ in the germline V gene. The V and J ends lost 7 bases and 10 bases respectively, with 25 bases between them. The CDR3 sequence is 16 residues long. In DNA form, the CDR3 reads TGTGCCAGCAACGACGAAGGGACAAAATATGTTGAGGAGCTGTTTTTT. Its translation: CASNDEGTKYVEELFF.

This clonotype was detected a few times. The CDR3 coding sequence is TGTGCCAGCAGCTTGCGGGAGGGCCGGAGCAATCAGCCCCAGCATTTT. Translation: CASSLREGRSNQPQHF. This chain uses TRBV5-6 with TRBJ1-5; D is uncertain. Trimming removed 1 base from V and 1 base from J, with 12 bases in between. The CDR3 is made up of 16 amino acids. Germline assignment: CDR1 SGHDT and CDR2 YYEEEE. Filled out from reference TRBV5-6 and TRBJ1-5, the complete variable domain reads DAGVTQSPTHLIKTRGQQVTLRCSPKSGHDTVSWYQQALGQGPQFIFQYYEEEERQRGNFPDRFSGHQFPNYSSELNVNALLLGDSALYLCASSLREGRSNQPQHFGDGTRLSIL.

This clonotype has a handful of counts. The chain uses TRBV20-1 and TRBJ1-1, with no clear D. Trimming took 0 bases from V and 1 from J, leaving 6 bases between them. CDR3 size: 13 residues. Germline V lookup: CDR1 DFQATT, CDR2 SNEGSKA (reference sequence). CDR3 amino acids: CSARDQPNTEAFF. Here the CDR3 DNA reads TGCAGTGCTAGAGATCAGCCGAACACTGAAGCTTTCTTT.

V is TRBV6-2 or TRBV6-3 and J is TRBJ2-7; D assignment may be TRBD1 or TRBD2 (6 bases each). The germline gives CDR1 MNHEY, CDR2 SVGEGT. This CDR3 has 14 amino acids. V gave up 6 bases and J gave up 3 bases, with 15 bases separating them. This CDR3 is CASRKARGDYEQYF. As DNA, the CDR3 is TGTGCCAGCAGGAAGGCTAGGGGGGACTACGAGCAGTACTTC.

Ten or more counts support this clonotype. The rearrangement links TRBV12-3 or TRBV12-4 to TRBJ2-2; 8 positions match TRBD2. The CDR3 loop spans 13 amino acids. Trimming took 4 bases from V and 6 from J; bases not matched to a gene: 1. This chain's CDR3 is CASSSGGAGELFF. Here the CDR3 DNA reads TGTGCCAGCAGTTCCGGGGGGGCCGGGGAGCTGTTTTTT.

This clonotype has only a few counts. The J gene is TRBJ2-7, the V gene TRBV20-1; D is unclear. Germline loops: CDR1 DFQATT, CDR2 SNEGSKA (reference sequence). Trimming cost V 4 bases and J 2 bases, with 18 bases left between them. The CDR3 is 15 residues long. The CDR3 loop is CSAKPGPFQAYEQYF. The CDR3 DNA reads as TGCAGTGCTAAGCCCGGGCCTTTTCAAGCCTACGAGCAGTACTTC.

This clonotype was counted at least ten times. The chain joins TRBV27 to TRBJ1-5; no reliable D call. The CDR3 spans 13 residues. The germline V gene encodes CDR1 MNHEY and CDR2 SMNVEV (reference sequence). The ends were cut back, 4 bases at V and 5 bases at J, with 9 bases in the middle. CDR3 sequence: CASSSSGDQPQHF. CDR3 DNA sequence: TGTGCCAGCAGTTCCAGCGGAGATCAGCCCCAGCATTTT.

The chain carries TRBV12-3 or TRBV12-4 and TRBJ1-1, with TRBD1 identical over 12 bases. This CDR3 comprises 14 residues. Trimming cost V 2 bases and J 8 bases; bases outside gene matches: 3. The CDR3 DNA sequence: TGTGCCAGCAGTTTACGGGACAGGGGGCCAGAAGCTTTCTTT. Translated: CASSLRDRGPEAFF.